A single sample gave rise to the 15 T cell receptor beta chains below, sequenced in a study of tumor-infiltrating lymphocytes in primary liver carcinoma. Co-extracted RNA and DNA came from about 20-30 mg of unsorted bulk tissue. Researchers generated TCR beta cDNA from 500 ng of total RNA, relying on a constant-region primer. Construction of TCR beta libraries relied on three successive nested multiplex PCR rounds employing slightly modified ARM-PCR. A C-beta reverse primer was combined with TRBV1-TRBV30 forward primers in the first two PCR rounds, and each round had ten to eleven cycles. TCRdb used MiXCR to reprocess the multiplex PCR reads, holding one entry per CDR3 protein. The sample contains 25,000 or so distinct CDR3 sequences, 77% of which appear only once. The specimen sequenced was liver tumor tissue from sampling region 5. The subset here: tumor region T5, tumor centre. The receptors were gathered from a woman younger than 45 with primary liver carcinoma and hepatitis B virus infection.

This clonotype was counted many times. This chain uses TRBV11-2 with TRBJ2-3; no definite D call. CDR3 length: 15 amino acids. Trimming left V 6 bases short and J 0 bases short, with 13 bases between. Germline V gene data show CDR1 as SGHAT and CDR2 as FQNNGV. The CDR3 loop is CASRPTASSTDTQYF. CDR3 coding DNA: TGTGCCAGCAGGCCGACGGCGTCTAGCACAGATACGCAGTATTTT.

A remark on this clonotype: Without the conserved terminal phenylalanine or tryptophan, this CDR3 likely stems from a read error. This chain uses TRBV4-3 with TRBJ2-3, with 13 bases matching TRBD2. The CDR3 is made up of 21 amino acids. Germline-derived CDR1 and CDR2 are LGHNA and YSLEER. The CDR3 sequence: CTSSQDPLTSGRAVTTDTQYL. The CDR3 nucleotides are TGCACCAGCAGCCAAGATCCCTTAACTAGCGGGAGGGCGGTGACGACAGATACGCAGTATTTA.

Comment on this clonotype: A junction boundary mismatches the germline segment, possibly from a read error. This sequence joins TRBV13 and TRBJ2-1, with 8 bases matching TRBD2. Germline CDR1 reads PRHDT; CDR2 reads FYEKMQ (reference sequence). The CDR3 contains 16 residues. The CDR3 DNA reads as TGTGCCAGCAGTTTAGGGATTAGCGGGGCCTACAATGAGCACTTCTTC. Translated: CASSLGISGAYNEHFF.

The chain employs TRBV10-3 and TRBJ1-1; possibly TRBD1 for D (6 bases). Trimming removed 8 bases at V and 2 bases at J, with 18 bases between. The CDR3 spans 15 residues. CDR1 ENHRY and CDR2 SYGVKD come from the germline V gene. CDR3 sequence: CAIGTGTTLNTEAFF. CDR3 nucleotides: TGTGCCATCGGGACCGGGACAACGCTCAACACTGAAGCTTTCTTT.

About this clonotype: Since a much larger clone is just one base distant, this may be a read error. The CDR3 DNA sequence: TGTGCCAGCAACGTAGCGATGGATAATTCACCCCTCCACTTT. Protein sequence: CASNVAMDNSPLHF. The chain combines TRBV9 with TRBJ1-6; the D is unclear. The CDR3 spans 14 residues. In germline, CDR1 is SGDLS, CDR2 YYNGEE.

The chain has TRBV11-2 and TRBJ2-1, with D unresolved. V gave up 8 bases and J gave up 4 bases, with 15 bases separating them. The CDR3 is 14 amino acids. Germline V gene sequence: CDR1 SGHAT, CDR2 FQNNGV. The CDR3: CASYSFYGYNEQFF. The CDR3 coding sequence is TGTGCCAGCTACTCTTTTTATGGGTACAATGAGCAGTTCTTC. The variable domain in full, completed from reference TRBV11-2 and TRBJ2-1, reads EAGVAQSPRYKIIEKRQSVAFWCNPISGHATLYWYQQILGQGPKLLIQFQNNGVVDDSQLPKDRFSAERLKGVDSTLKIQPAKLEDSAVYLCASYSFYGYNEQFFGPGTRLTVL.

Remarks on this clonotype: A read error may account for a junction end that differs from germline. The chain couples TRBV7-9 to TRBJ2-3; 7 nucleotides agree with TRBD2. The CDR3 is made up of 13 amino acids. CDR1 is SEHNR, CDR2 FQNEAQ, per germline (reference sequence). CDR3 in DNA: TGTGCCAGCAGCAGCGGGAACTCGGATATGCAGTATTTT. This translates into CASSSGNSDMQYF.

About this clonotype: Relative to the germline gene, one junction end is altered; a read error may explain this. This sequence joins TRBV12-5 and TRBJ2-1; 9 nucleotides line up with TRBD2. Germline V gene sequence: CDR1 LGHNT, CDR2 FRNRAP. The CDR3 totals 15 residues. CDR3 sequence: CASGTSLAGANGQFF. The DNA of the CDR3 is TGTGCTAGTGGCACGTCATTAGCGGGAGCCAATGGGCAGTTCTTC.

As concerns this clonotype: Possible read error: a much larger clone is one base away. The chain has TRBV29-1 and TRBJ2-3; D is perhaps TRBD2 (6 bases). The CDR3 length is 15 residues. Germline values: CDR1 SQVTM, CDR2 ANQGSEA. V lost 5 bases to trimming and J lost 2 bases, with 17 bases between them. The CDR3 coding sequence is TGCAGCGTTCCCGGGACTCCTTCTAACACAGATACGCAGTATTTT. Translation gives CSVPGTPSNTDTQYF.

The chain combines TRBV2 with TRBJ1-5; no reliable D call. From germline, CDR1 is SNHLY and CDR2 FYNNEI. Trimming took off 2 bases at V and 3 bases at J, with 5 bases between the two ends. The CDR3 has 13 residues. CDR3 DNA sequence: TGTGCCAGCAGTGAACGGGCCAATCAGCCCCAGCATTTT. This encodes CASSERANQPQHF.

In the case of this clonotype: Sequence at one end of the junction differs from germline and may be a read error. The chain has TRBV5-4 and TRBJ2-2; D possibly corresponds to TRBD2 (5 bases). CDR3 length: 16 residues. The germline V gene encodes CDR1 SGHNT and CDR2 YYREEE (reference sequence). The CDR3 DNA is TGTGCCAGCAGCTTGGAGGGAACGATGATGATCGGGGAGCTATTTTTT. Its protein product is CASSLEGTMMIGELFF.

CDR3 protein: CASSFCALGPGDEQYF. As DNA, the CDR3 is TGTGCCAGCAGTTTTTGCGCACTGGGACCAGGGGACGAGCAGTACTTC. This sequence joins TRBV28 and TRBJ2-7, with TRBD1 as a possible D gene (6 bases). The CDR3 extends over 16 amino acids. V lost 3 bases to trimming and J lost 5 bases, with 20 bases between them. Germline CDR1 MDHEN, CDR2 SYDVKM.

The chain employs TRBV5-1 and TRBJ2-2, with TRBD1 matching over 7 bases. Germline V gene sequence: CDR1 SGHRS, CDR2 YFSETQ. V lost 0 bases and J lost 6; bases outside the gene matches: 11. This CDR3 comprises 17 residues. This CDR3 reads CASSLGHRDRTAGELFF. The CDR3 DNA reads TGCGCCAGCAGCTTGGGCCACCGGGACAGAACTGCCGGGGAGCTGTTTTTT.

Worth noting for this clonotype: The junction differs from germline at one of its ends, possibly a read error. CDR3 residues: CTISTHPGSEETQHF. CDR3 DNA sequence: TGTACCATCAGCACCCACCCAGGGAGCGAAGAGACCCAGCACTTC. The J gene is TRBJ2-5, the V gene TRBV12-3 or TRBV12-4; D may match TRBD1 or TRBD2 (5 bases each). The length of the CDR3 is 15 residues.

In its sample, this clonotype was seen many times. The rearrangement joins TRBV29-1 to TRBJ2-7; tentatively, D is TRBD1 or TRBD2 (5 bases each). Per germline, CDR1 SQVTM and CDR2 ANQGSEA. V was pared by 7 bases and J by 2 bases, with 24 bases between. The CDR3 contains 16 residues. The CDR3 loop reads CSAMTSGTGTPYEQYF. The CDR3 region has the DNA TGCAGCGCCATGACATCTGGGACCGGCACTCCCTACGAGCAGTACTTC.